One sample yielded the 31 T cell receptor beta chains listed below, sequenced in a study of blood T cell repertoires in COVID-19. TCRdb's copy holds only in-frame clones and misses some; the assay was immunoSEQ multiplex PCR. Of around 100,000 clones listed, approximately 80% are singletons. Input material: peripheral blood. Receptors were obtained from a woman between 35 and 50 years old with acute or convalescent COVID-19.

CDR3 sequence (DNA): TGTGCCAGCAGCCTAGGGGATGGCGGTTACTACGAGCAGTACTTC. This encodes CASSLGDGGYYEQYF. The chain carries TRBV7-3 and TRBJ2-7; the D gene is possibly TRBD1 (5 bases). CDR3 length: 15 amino acids. The germline CDR1 and CDR2 sequences are SGHTA and FQGTGA. V was pared by 5 bases and J by 3 bases, with 17 bases between.

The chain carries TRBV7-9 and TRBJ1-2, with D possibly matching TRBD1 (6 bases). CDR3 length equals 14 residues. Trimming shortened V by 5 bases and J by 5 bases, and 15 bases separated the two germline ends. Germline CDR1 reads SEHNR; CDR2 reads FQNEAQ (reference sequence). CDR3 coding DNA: TGTGCCAGCAGCCCAGGGGCGATGATATATGGCTACACCTTC. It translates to CASSPGAMIYGYTF.

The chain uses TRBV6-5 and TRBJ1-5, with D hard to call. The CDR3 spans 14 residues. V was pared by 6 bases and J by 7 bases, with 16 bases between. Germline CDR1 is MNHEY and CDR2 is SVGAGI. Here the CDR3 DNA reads TGTGCCAGCAGCTCCGGGTCCTTGGAACAGCCCCAGCATTTT. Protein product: CASSSGSLEQPQHF.

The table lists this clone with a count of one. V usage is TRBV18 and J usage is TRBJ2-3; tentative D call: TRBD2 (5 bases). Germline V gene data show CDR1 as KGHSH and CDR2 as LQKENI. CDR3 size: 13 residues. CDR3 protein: CSTSSNLADTQYF. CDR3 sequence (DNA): TGTTCTACGTCTAGCAATTTGGCAGATACGCAGTATTTT. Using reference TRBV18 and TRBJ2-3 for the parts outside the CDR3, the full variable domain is NAGVMQNPRHLVRRRGQEARLRCSPMKGHSHVYWYRQLPEEGLKFMVYLQKENIIDESGMPKERFSAEFPKEGPSILRIQQVVRGDSAAYFCSTSSNLADTQYFGPGTRLTVL.

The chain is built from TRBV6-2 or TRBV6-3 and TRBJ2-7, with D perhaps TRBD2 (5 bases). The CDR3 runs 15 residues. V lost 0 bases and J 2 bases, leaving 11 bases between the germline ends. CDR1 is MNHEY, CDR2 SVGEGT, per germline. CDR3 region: CASSYSVRTAYEQYF. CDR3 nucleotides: TGTGCCAGCAGTTACTCAGTACGGACTGCCTACGAGCAGTACTTC.

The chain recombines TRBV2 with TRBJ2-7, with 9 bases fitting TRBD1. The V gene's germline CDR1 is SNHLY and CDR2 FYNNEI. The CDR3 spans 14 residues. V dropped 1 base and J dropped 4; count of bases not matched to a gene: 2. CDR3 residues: CASSEGDRAYEQYF. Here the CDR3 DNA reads TGTGCCAGCAGTGAAGGGGACAGGGCATACGAGCAGTACTTC.

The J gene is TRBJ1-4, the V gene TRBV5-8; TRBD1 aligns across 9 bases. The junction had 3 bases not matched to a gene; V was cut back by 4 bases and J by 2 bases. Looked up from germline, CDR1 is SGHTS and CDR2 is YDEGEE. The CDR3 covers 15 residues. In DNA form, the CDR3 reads TGTGCCAGCAGCCAAGGGACAGGGACTAATGAAAAACTGTTTTTT. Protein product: CASSQGTGTNEKLFF.

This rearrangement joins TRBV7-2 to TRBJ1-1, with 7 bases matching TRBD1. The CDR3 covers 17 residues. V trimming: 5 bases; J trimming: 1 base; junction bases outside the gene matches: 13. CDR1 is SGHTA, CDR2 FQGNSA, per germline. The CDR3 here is CASSNELTGLRNTEAFF. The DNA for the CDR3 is TGTGCCAGCAGCAACGAGCTGACAGGGCTAAGGAACACTGAAGCTTTCTTT. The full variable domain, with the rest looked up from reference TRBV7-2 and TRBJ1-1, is GAGVSQSPSNKVTEKGKDVELRCDPISGHTALYWYRQSLGQGLEFLIYFQGNSAPDKSGLPSDRFSAERTGGSVSTLTIQRTQQEDSAVYLCASSNELTGLRNTEAFFGQGTRLTVV.

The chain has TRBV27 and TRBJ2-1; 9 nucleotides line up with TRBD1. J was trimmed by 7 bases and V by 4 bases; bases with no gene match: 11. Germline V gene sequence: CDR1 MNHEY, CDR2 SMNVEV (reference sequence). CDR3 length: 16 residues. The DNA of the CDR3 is TGTGCCAGCAGTTCACCCGGGACAGGGCTGGGGAATGAGCAGTTCTTC. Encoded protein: CASSSPGTGLGNEQFF.

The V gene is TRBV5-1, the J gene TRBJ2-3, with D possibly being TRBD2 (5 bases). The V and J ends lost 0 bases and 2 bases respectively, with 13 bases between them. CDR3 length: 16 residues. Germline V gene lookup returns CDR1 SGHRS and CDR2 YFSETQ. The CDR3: CASSLAGKPLTDTQYF. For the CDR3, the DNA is TGCGCCAGCAGCTTGGCCGGGAAGCCCCTCACAGATACGCAGTATTTT.

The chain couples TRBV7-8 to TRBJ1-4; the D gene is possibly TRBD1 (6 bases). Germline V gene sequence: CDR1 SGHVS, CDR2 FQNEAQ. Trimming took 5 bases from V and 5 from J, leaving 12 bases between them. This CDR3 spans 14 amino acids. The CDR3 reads CASSPRTANEKLFF. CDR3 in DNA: TGTGCCAGCAGCCCCCGGACAGCGAATGAAAAACTGTTTTTT.

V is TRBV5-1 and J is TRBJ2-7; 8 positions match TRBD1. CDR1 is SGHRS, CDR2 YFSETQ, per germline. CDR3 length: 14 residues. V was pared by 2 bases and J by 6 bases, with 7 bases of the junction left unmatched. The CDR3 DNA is TGCGCCAGCAGCTTTGTCGGACAGGGTGGCGAGCAGTACTTC. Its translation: CASSFVGQGGEQYF.

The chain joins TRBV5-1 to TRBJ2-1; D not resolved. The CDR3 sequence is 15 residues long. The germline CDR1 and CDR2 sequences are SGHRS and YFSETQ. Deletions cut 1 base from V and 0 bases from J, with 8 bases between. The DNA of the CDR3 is TGCGCCAGCAGCTTGTTCGCTAGCTCCTACAATGAGCAGTTCTTC. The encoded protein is CASSLFASSYNEQFF.

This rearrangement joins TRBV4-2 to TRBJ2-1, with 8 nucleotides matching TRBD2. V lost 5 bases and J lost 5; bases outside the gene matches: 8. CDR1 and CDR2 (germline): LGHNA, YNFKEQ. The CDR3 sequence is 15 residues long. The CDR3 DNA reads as TGTGCCAGCAGCTATCCCAGCGGGGGCGACAATGAGCAGTTCTTC. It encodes CASSYPSGGDNEQFF.

The CDR3 coding sequence is TGTGCCAGCAGTCGACAGATGAACACTGAAGCTTTCTTT. It encodes CASSRQMNTEAFF. The rearrangement joins TRBV5-6 to TRBJ1-1, with D possibly TRBD1 on 5 matching bases. The CDR3 contains 13 residues. Germline CDR1 reads SGHDT; CDR2 reads YYEEEE. The V gene lost 5 bases and the J gene lost 0 bases, with 8 bases spanning the gap. The full variable domain, with the rest looked up from reference TRBV5-6 and TRBJ1-1, is DAGVTQSPTHLIKTRGQQVTLRCSPKSGHDTVSWYQQALGQGPQFIFQYYEEEERQRGNFPDRFSGHQFPNYSSELNVNALLLGDSALYLCASSRQMNTEAFFGQGTRLTVV.

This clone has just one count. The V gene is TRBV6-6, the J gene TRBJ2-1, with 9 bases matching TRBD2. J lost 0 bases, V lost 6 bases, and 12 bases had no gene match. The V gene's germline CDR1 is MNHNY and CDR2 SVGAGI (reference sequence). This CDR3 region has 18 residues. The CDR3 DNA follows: TGTGCCAGCAGCCGACGACTTGGTAGCGGGGGCTCCTACAATGAGCAGTTCTTC. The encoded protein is CASSRRLGSGGSYNEQFF.

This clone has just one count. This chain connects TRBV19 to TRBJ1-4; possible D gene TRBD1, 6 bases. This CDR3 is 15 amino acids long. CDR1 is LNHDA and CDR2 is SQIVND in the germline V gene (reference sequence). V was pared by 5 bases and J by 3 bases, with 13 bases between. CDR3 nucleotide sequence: TGTGCCAGTAGTGCATACAGGGTGGCTAATGAAAAACTGTTTTTT. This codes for CASSAYRVANEKLFF.

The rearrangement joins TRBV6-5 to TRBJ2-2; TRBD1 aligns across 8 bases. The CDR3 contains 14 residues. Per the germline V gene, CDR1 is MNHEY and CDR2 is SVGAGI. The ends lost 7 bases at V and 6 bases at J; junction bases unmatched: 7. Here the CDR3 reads CASTKTGAAGELFF. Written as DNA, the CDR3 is TGTGCCAGCACTAAGACAGGGGCGGCCGGGGAGCTGTTTTTT.

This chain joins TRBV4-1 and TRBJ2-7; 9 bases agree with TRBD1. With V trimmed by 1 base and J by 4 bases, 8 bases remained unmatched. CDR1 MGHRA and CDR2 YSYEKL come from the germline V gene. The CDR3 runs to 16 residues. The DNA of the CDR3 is TGCGCCAGCAGCCAAGGCTTCGGACAGGGGAAGTACGAGCAGTACTTC. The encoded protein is CASSQGFGQGKYEQYF.

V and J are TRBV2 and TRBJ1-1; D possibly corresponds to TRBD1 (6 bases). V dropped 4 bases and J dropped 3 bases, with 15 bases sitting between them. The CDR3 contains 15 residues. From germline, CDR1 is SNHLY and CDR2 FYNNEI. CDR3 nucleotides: TGTGCCAGCAGTGTTAACAGGGAATTGGACACTGAAGCTTTCTTT. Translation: CASSVNRELDTEAFF.

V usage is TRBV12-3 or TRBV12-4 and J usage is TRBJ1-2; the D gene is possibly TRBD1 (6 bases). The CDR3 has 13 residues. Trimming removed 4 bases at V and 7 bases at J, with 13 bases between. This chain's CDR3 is CASSSPPGVGYTF. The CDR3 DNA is TGTGCCAGCAGTTCGCCGCCAGGGGTTGGCTACACCTTC.

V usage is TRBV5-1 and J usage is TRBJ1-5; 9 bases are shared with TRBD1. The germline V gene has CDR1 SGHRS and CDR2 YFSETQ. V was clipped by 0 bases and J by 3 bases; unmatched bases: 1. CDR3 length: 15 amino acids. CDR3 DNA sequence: TGCGCCAGCAGCTTGGGGGACAGGGTCAATCAGCCCCAGCATTTT. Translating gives CASSLGDRVNQPQHF.

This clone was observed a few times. Here the CDR3 reads CASSPTGSSGNTIYF. As DNA, the CDR3 is TGTGCCAGCAGCCCAACAGGGTCCTCTGGAAACACCATATATTTT. This chain joins TRBV7-8 and TRBJ1-3; possibly TRBD1 for D (6 bases). The CDR3 totals 15 residues. V gave up 5 bases and J gave up 0 bases, with 11 bases separating them. Germline V gene lookup returns CDR1 SGHVS and CDR2 FQNEAQ.

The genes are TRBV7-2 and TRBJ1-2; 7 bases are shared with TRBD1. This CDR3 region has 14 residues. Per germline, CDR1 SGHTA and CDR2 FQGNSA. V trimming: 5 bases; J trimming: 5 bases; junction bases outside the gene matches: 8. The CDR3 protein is CASSPSHRGYGYTF. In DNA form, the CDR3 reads TGTGCCAGCAGCCCCAGTCACAGGGGTTATGGCTACACCTTC.

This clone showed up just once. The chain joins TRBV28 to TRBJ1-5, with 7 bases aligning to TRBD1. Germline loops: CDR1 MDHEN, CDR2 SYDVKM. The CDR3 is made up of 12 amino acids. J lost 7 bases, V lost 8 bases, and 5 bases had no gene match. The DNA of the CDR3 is TGTGCCAGCGACAGGGTTCAACAGCCCCAGCATTTT. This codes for CASDRVQQPQHF.

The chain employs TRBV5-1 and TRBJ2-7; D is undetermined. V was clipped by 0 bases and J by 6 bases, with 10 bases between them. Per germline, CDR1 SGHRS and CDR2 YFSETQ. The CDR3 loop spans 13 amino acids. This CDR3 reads CASSLGQSSEQYF. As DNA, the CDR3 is TGCGCCAGCAGCTTGGGCCAAAGCTCCGAGCAGTACTTC.

The CDR3 region is CASSIPLSSGYTF. CDR3 nucleotide sequence: TGTGCCAGTAGTATTCCCCTATCTAGCGGCTACACCTTC. The chain employs TRBV19 and TRBJ1-2; no definite D call. Germline V gene lookup returns CDR1 LNHDA and CDR2 SQIVND (reference sequence). Trimming removed 3 bases from V and 8 bases from J, with 13 bases in between. The CDR3 runs 13 residues.

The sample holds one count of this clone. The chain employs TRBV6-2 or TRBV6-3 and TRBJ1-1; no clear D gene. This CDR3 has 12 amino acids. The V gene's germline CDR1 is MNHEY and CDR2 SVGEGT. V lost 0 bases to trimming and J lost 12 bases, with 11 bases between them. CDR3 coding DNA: TGTGCCAGCAGTTACTCGAGGATTCTTCCTTTCTTT. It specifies CASSYSRILPFF.

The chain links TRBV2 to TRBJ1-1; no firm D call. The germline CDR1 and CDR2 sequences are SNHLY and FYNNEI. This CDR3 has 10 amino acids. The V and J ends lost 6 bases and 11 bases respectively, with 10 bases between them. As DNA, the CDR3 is TGTGCCAGCAGACTAAGGTGGGCTTTCTTT. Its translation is CASRLRWAFF.

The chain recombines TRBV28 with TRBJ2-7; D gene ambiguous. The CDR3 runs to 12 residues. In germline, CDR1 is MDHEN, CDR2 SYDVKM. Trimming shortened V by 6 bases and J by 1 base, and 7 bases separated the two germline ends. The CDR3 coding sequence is TGTGCCAGCAGGGGCTCGTCCTACGAGCAGTACTTC. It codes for CASRGSSYEQYF.

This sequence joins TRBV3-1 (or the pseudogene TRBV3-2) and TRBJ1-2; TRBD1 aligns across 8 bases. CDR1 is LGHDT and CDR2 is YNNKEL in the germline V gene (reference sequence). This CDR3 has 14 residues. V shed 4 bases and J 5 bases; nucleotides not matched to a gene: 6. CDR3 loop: CASSPRQGWYGYTF. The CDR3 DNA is TGTGCCAGCAGCCCCCGACAGGGGTGGTATGGCTACACCTTC.